A selection of T cell receptor beta chains follows, all from one sample in a study of cytomegalovirus exposure and HLA in healthy donors. Clones were read by immunoSEQ multiplex PCR, and TCRdb kept only the in-frame ones, dropping some. The sample comprises under 250,000 clones, approximately 90% of which are singletons, and less than 3% rests with the top ten. The sample was PBMCs. All receptors derive from a man between 18 and 29 years old in good health and CMV-seronegative. Each CDR3 is given without its conserved first and last residue. Fields, in order: CDR3 protein, V gene, J gene.

CDR3 protein: ASSAQGLETQY; V gene: TRBV7-2; J gene: TRBJ2-5
CDR3 protein: ASSTPGEGGYGYT; V gene: TRBV9; J gene: TRBJ1-2
CDR3 protein: SVQEGDYEQY; V gene: TRBV29-1; J gene: TRBJ2-7
CDR3 protein: ASTSDRAPYEQY; V gene: TRBV7-3; J gene: TRBJ2-7
CDR3 protein: ASSEHRAGAFLAQF; V gene: TRBV6-1; J gene: TRBJ2-1
CDR3 protein: ASTQPGGDGYT; V gene: TRBV19; J gene: TRBJ1-2
CDR3 protein: AMGGDRYYGYT; V gene: TRBV10-3; J gene: TRBJ1-2
CDR3 protein: AWSRDTSYEQY; V gene: TRBV30; J gene: TRBJ2-7
CDR3 protein: ASSYEGEGRSGELF; V gene: TRBV6-5; J gene: TRBJ2-2
CDR3 protein: ASSLRGRKGETQY; V gene: TRBV7-2; J gene: TRBJ2-5
CDR3 protein: ASNRLGGKADTQY; V gene: TRBV28; J gene: TRBJ2-3
CDR3 protein: ASSHTLGQKNTEAF; V gene: TRBV4-1; J gene: TRBJ1-1
CDR3 protein: ASSPSGGSGTQY; V gene: TRBV7-7; J gene: TRBJ2-3
CDR3 protein: ASTTGYDEQF; V gene: TRBV28; J gene: TRBJ2-1
CDR3 protein: ASSLRVTGELF; V gene: TRBV19; J gene: TRBJ2-2
CDR3 protein: ASSPRSSGNTIY; V gene: TRBV6-5; J gene: TRBJ1-3
CDR3 protein: ASSPIGGVETQY; V gene: TRBV4-2; J gene: TRBJ2-5
CDR3 protein: ASSLGAGSYEQY; V gene: TRBV5-1; J gene: TRBJ2-7
CDR3 protein: ASSLAGATMEDTQY; V gene: TRBV28; J gene: TRBJ2-3
CDR3 protein: ATSRGQGYGYT; V gene: TRBV15; J gene: TRBJ1-2
CDR3 protein: ASSTRLNYNEQF; V gene: TRBV19; J gene: TRBJ2-1
CDR3 protein: ASSSLAGGVNEQF; V gene: TRBV6-5; J gene: TRBJ2-1
CDR3 protein: AWSAGFGYT; V gene: TRBV30; J gene: TRBJ1-2
CDR3 protein: ASSMGLGSDTQY; V gene: TRBV6-5; J gene: TRBJ2-3
CDR3 protein: ASSDLLGGYT; V gene: TRBV27; J gene: TRBJ1-2